This T cell receptor (beta chain) was obtained from a study of patients and donors after allogeneic stem cell transplantation. The CDR3 covers 16 residues. Germline V gene sequence: CDR1 DFQATT, CDR2 SNEGSKA (reference sequence). V dropped 3 bases and J dropped 4; count of bases not matched to a gene: 12. TCRdb re-derived calls from the RT-PCR reads in MiXCR, one entry per CDR3 protein. Here the sample spans about a million distinct CDR3 sequences, 15% to 20% being singletons. J is TRBJ2-1 and V is TRBV20-1; the match to TRBD2 covers 7 bases. The sequenced sample consisted of blood, either unsorted or a sorted T cell fraction (not recorded which). The receptor was derived from a human donor who was either an allogeneic HSCT recipient or a stem cell or donor lymphocyte infusion donor (not recorded which). It is not recorded whose cells these are; they may come from a transplant donor. In DNA form, the CDR3 reads TGCAGTGCTAGTACCACCGGGACTATTGCGTACAATGAGCAGTTCTTC. Its translation: CSASTTGTIAYNEQFF.